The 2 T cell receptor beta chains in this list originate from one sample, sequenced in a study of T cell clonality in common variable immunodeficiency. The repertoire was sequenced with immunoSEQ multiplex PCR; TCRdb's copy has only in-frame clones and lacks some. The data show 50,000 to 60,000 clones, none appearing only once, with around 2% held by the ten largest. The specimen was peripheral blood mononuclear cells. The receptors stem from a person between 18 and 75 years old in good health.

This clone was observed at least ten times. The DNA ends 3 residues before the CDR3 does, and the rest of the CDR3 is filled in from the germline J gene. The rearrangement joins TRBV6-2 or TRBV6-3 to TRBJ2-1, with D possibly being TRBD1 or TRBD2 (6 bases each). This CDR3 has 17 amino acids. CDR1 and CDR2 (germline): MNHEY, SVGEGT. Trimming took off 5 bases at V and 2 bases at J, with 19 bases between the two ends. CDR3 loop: CASSLLQGRPTYNEQFF. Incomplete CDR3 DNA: TGTGCCAGCAGTCTCCTCCAGGGGAGGCCGACCTACAATGAG.

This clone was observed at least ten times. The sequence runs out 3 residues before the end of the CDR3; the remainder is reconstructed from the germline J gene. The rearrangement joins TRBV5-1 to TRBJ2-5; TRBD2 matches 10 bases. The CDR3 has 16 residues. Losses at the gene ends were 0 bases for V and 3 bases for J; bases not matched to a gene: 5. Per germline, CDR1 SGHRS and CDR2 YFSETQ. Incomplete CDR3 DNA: TGCGCCAGCAGCTTGGGAGGAGCGGGAGGGAAAGAGACC. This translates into CASSLGGAGGKET. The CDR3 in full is CASSLGGAGGKETQYF.